This TCR beta chain emerged from a study of response to subunit inactivated influenza vaccine. Study-wide points: Authors suggested each seasonal influenza vaccination recruits few new T cells.

This clonotype occurred many times. Its antigen is undetermined. Germline loops: CDR1 DFQATT, CDR2 SNEGSKA (reference sequence). J lost 2 bases, V lost 6 bases, and 14 bases had no gene match. The CDR3 spans 17 residues. TCRdb processed the RT-PCR reads anew with MiXCR; each CDR3 protein has one entry. The sample holds 450,000 to 600,000 distinct CDR3 sequences, roughly 8.2% seen once. Sequencing was performed on PBMCs from blood, taken less than 30 months after vaccination. The clonotype was recovered from a man aged 50 to 69 who received an inactivated influenza vaccine. The chain couples TRBV20-1 to TRBJ2-5; 11 bases are a match to TRBD2. The CDR3 sequence is CSAISLAGVGRQETQYF. The CDR3 DNA sequence: TGCAGTGCCATATCACTAGCGGGAGTGGGGCGTCAAGAGACCCAGTACTTC.